This T cell receptor beta chain was captured by sequencing in a study of shared clonotypes between healthy human individuals. The overall study: Sampling drew on donors who were a couple of women and a few men aged 18 to 49.

The V gene's germline CDR1 is SGHTA and CDR2 FQGNSA. CDR3 length: 14 amino acids. The V and J ends lost 5 bases and 6 bases respectively, with 17 bases between them. The repertoire was sequenced with immunoSEQ multiplex PCR; TCRdb's copy has only in-frame clones and lacks some. The table shows about 2.5 million clones, with roughly 90% occurring only once. V is TRBV7-2 and J is TRBJ2-7; D is unclear. Sequencing was performed on naive CD4+ T cells from PBMCs. The subset was: CD45RA+ positively selected. The origin of this receptor is a man between 18 and 35 years old in good health. Some clones in this sample may be carry-over from other donors' samples. This chain's CDR3 is CASSPDAFKTEQYF. DNA of the CDR3: TGTGCCAGCAGCCCGGACGCGTTTAAGACCGAGCAGTACTTC. Combining the CDR3 with reference TRBV7-2 and TRBJ2-7 gives the whole variable domain GAGVSQSPSNKVTEKGKDVELRCDPISGHTALYWYRQSLGQGLEFLIYFQGNSAPDKSGLPSDRFSAERTGGSVSTLTIQRTQQEDSAVYLCASSPDAFKTEQYFGPGTRLTVT.